The subject of this entry is one T cell receptor beta chain. CDR1 and CDR2 from the germline V gene are MGHDK and SYGVNS. V was pared by 3 bases and J by 7 bases, with 4 bases of the junction left unmatched. This CDR3 comprises 14 residues. The data are from a study of blood T cell repertoires in COVID-19. In the authors' workflow: Reference gene primers were amplified, and this amplification served to estimate nucleated cell counts. Here immunoSEQ multiplex PCR was the method, and the copy in TCRdb shows in-frame clones only, minus some. V and J calls and clone size are those listed in that table; D and trimming were worked out from the DNA. The sample records 85,000 to 130,000 clones, 70% to 75% being singletons.

The receptor was isolated from a human donor with acute or convalescent COVID-19. The donor label of this sample is uncertain. The specimen was peripheral blood. The chain recombines TRBV25-1 with TRBJ1-4; 8 nucleotides match TRBD1. The CDR3 DNA is TGTGCCAGCAGTGATGCAGGGGGCAGTGAAAAACTGTTTTTT. This gives the protein CASSDAGGSEKLFF.